The rows below give T cell receptor beta chains drawn from one sample of a study of blood T cell repertoires in COVID-19. Sequencing was performed with immunoSEQ multiplex PCR; in TCRdb, only in-frame clones are kept and a portion is missing. The table has about 230,000 clones, 80% to 90% seen once. Source material: peripheral blood. These receptors were collected from a man aged 35-49 years with active or convalescent COVID-19. The CDR3 runs from the conserved cysteine through the conserved F or W. D genes are given only for firm matches. Part of the rows lack a size; the others show once, few, many or a class for expanded clones.

>.|TRBV2|TRBJ1-2|.
TGTGCCAGCAGTGAAACCCCAGTAGGCTACACCTTC
CASSETPVGYTF
>.|TRBV7-9|TRBJ1-4|TRBD1
TGTGCCAGCAGCCCACAGGGGGGCGACGGCACTAATGAAAAACTGTTTTTT
CASSPQGGDGTNEKLFF
>.|TRBV10-3|TRBJ1-6|.
TGTGCCATCACAGGAAATTATAATTCACCCCTCCACTTT
CAITGNYNSPLHF
>few|TRBV27|TRBJ2-1|TRBD1
TGTGCCAGCAGTCATCCCGGACAGGGCCATGAGCAGTTCTTC
CASSHPGQGHEQFF
>.|TRBV5-1|TRBJ2-3|TRBD2
TGCGCCAGCAGTCGCGGGGCGGGGGGATTCACAGATACGCAGTATTTT
CASSRGAGGFTDTQYF
>.|TRBV19|TRBJ1-2|TRBD1
TGTGCCAGCAGAAATCCCGGGACAGGGAGCCGGTATGGCTACACCTTC
CASRNPGTGSRYGYTF
>.|TRBV20-1|TRBJ2-7|.
TGCAGTGCTCGCGCGAGTTACGAGCAGTACTTC
CSARASYEQYF
>many|TRBV5-1|TRBJ2-7|TRBD2
TGCGCCAGCAGCTTGGGGCTAGCGGGAGCTCAGCAGTACTTC
CASSLGLAGAQQYF
>once|TRBV7-6|TRBJ2-6|TRBD1
TGTGCCAGCAGTGCACAGGGACAGGGCTCCTCTGGGGCCAACGTCCTGACTTTC
CASSAQGQGSSGANVLTF
>few|TRBV9|TRBJ1-3|.
TGTGCCAGCAGCGAAGTGGGAGTTTCTGGAAACACCATATATTTT
CASSEVGVSGNTIYF
>.|TRBV28|TRBJ1-3|.
TGTGCCAGCAGTTTAGGGGCAGGCAGCTCTGGAAACACCATATATTTT
CASSLGAGSSGNTIYF
>.|TRBV6-5|TRBJ1-1|TRBD1
TGTGCCAGCAGTTCCAGGGGGCAGGACACTGAAGCTTTCTTT
CASSSRGQDTEAFF
>.|TRBV30|TRBJ2-3|TRBD1
TGTGCCTGGGGACAGGGCGGTTCAGATACGCAGTATTTT
CAWGQGGSDTQYF
>.|TRBV11-1|TRBJ1-5|.
TGTGCCAGCAGCTTAGGGGGGGGCCAGCCCCAGCATTTT
CASSLGGGQPQHF
>.|TRBV11-3|TRBJ1-2|TRBD1
TGTGCCAGCAGCGCCGAGGGGAGAGGGGGCGAAGAAGGCTACACCTTC
CASSAEGRGGEEGYTF
>.|TRBV14|TRBJ2-3|TRBD1
TGTGCCAGCAGCCCTCAGGGGGCGCGCACAGATACGCAGTATTTT
CASSPQGARTDTQYF
>.|TRBV3-1/TRBV3-2|TRBJ2-3|.
TGTGCCAGCAGCCAAGTCCAGGTTAGCACAGATACGCAGTATTTT
CASSQVQVSTDTQYF
>.|TRBV9|TRBJ2-3|.
TGTGCCAGCAGCGTTGGGGCAGCGGATACGCAGTATTTT
CASSVGAADTQYF
>.|TRBV9|TRBJ2-2|TRBD2
TGTGCCAGCAGCGCGGGGGCGCGGGAGGGTACCGGGGAGCTGTTTTTT
CASSAGAREGTGELFF